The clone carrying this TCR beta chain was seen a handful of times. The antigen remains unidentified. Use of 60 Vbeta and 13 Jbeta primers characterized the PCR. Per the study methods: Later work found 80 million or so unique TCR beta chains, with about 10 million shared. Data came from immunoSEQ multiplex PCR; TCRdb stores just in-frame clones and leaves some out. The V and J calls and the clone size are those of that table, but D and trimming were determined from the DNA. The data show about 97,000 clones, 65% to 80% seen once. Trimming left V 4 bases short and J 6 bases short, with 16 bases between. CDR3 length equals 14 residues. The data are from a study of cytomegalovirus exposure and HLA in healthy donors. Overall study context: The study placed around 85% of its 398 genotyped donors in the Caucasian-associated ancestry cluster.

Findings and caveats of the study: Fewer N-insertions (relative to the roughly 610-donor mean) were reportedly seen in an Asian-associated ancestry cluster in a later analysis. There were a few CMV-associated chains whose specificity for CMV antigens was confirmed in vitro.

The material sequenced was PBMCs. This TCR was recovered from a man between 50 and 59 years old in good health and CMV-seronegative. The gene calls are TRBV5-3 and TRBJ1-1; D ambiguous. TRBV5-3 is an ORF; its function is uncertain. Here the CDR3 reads CARSPLTQTAEAFF. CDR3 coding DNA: TGTGCCAGAAGCCCGCTCACCCAAACGGCTGAAGCTTTCTTT.